The entry that follows covers one T cell receptor beta chain sequence. Its antigen is undetermined. The data were taken from a study of blood T cells in healthy people across ages. Through a sample-barcoded 5' primer and a J-beta primer mix, a second PCR was run for about 7 to 12 cycles. TCRdb used MiXCR to reprocess the 5' RACE reads, holding one entry per CDR3 protein. The sample has approximately 800,000 distinct CDR3 sequences, less than 70% seen once. V gave up 6 bases and J gave up 2 bases, with 9 bases separating them. This CDR3 comprises 13 residues. The draw of peripheral blood yielded about 9.4 milliliters from each donor. Regarding the study as a whole: Higher diversity and more naive CD4+ cells were features of long-lived donors, compared to aged donors.

Sequenced: blood. The clonotype originates from an elderly man in good health. V and J are TRBV12-3 or TRBV12-4 and TRBJ2-3; no firm D call. The CDR3 coding sequence is TGTGCCAGCAGCCCTTATTTCACAGATACGCAGTATTTT. The encoded protein is CASSPYFTDTQYF.